Shown below are 19 T cell receptor beta chains from a single sample sequenced in a study of T cells in tuberculosis. TCRdb keeps only in-frame clones here, not all; method: immunoSEQ multiplex PCR. The sample carries 25,000 to 30,000 clones, 85% to 95% recorded once. Sequencing was done on a sample of PBMCs. Every receptor here comes from a donor between 10 and 35 years old with latent tuberculosis or without tuberculosis infection.

The chain couples TRBV2 to TRBJ2-7; TRBD2 agrees at 14 bases. CDR3 length: 15 amino acids. V shed 7 bases, J shed 4 bases, and the junction held 6 bases outside the gene matches. Per germline, CDR1 SNHLY and CDR2 FYNNEI. In nucleotides, the CDR3 is TGTGCCAGCATTTACGGACTAGCGGGAGGATACGAGCAGTACTTC. This gives the protein CASIYGLAGGYEQYF. The full variable domain, in which reference TRBV2 and TRBJ2-7 provide the parts outside the CDR3, is EPEVTQTPSHQVTQMGQEVILRCVPISNHLYFYWYRQILGQKVEFLVSFYNNEISEKSEIFDDQFSVERPDGSNFTLKIRSTKLEDSAMYFCASIYGLAGGYEQYFGPGTRLTVT.

The V call is TRBV20-1, the J call TRBJ1-5; D not certain. The CDR3 totals 10 residues. Germline V CDR1 and CDR2: DFQATT, SNEGSKA (reference sequence). With 5 bases removed from V and 11 bases from J, the gap between germline ends came to 10 bases. CDR3 nucleotides: TGCAGTGCTCTGCATTCTACCCAGCATTTT. It yields the protein CSALHSTQHF.

The genes are TRBV7-9 and TRBJ2-5; 10 nucleotides match TRBD1. Germline V CDR1 and CDR2: SEHNR, FQNEAQ (reference sequence). V shed 3 bases and J 5 bases; nucleotides not matched to a gene: 9. This CDR3 has 16 residues. This chain's CDR3 is CASSFSTGGGWETQYF. The CDR3 DNA sequence: TGTGCCAGCAGCTTCTCGACAGGGGGCGGTTGGGAGACCCAGTACTTC.

The chain employs TRBV7-2 and TRBJ2-1; D remains unclear. This CDR3 spans 14 amino acids. CDR1 is SGHTA and CDR2 is FQGNSA in the germline V gene. V gave up 5 bases and J gave up 7 bases, with 15 bases separating them. CDR3 sequence reads: CASSIPWSRNEQFF. The CDR3, as DNA: TGTGCCAGCAGCATCCCCTGGAGTCGGAATGAGCAGTTCTTC. Based on the CDR3 plus reference TRBV7-2 and TRBJ2-1, the full variable domain is GAGVSQSPSNKVTEKGKDVELRCDPISGHTALYWYRQSLGQGLEFLIYFQGNSAPDKSGLPSDRFSAERTGGSVSTLTIQRTQQEDSAVYLCASSIPWSRNEQFFGPGTRLTVL.

The V gene is TRBV5-1, the J gene TRBJ1-1; 10 bases line up with TRBD1. This CDR3 contains 16 residues. Germline lookup yields CDR1 SGHRS and CDR2 YFSETQ. Trimming removed 4 bases from V and 3 bases from J; junction bases left unmatched: 9. The CDR3 DNA reads as TGCGCCAGCAGCGGCGGGACAGGGGACTGGGACACTGAAGCTTTCTTT. This sequence encodes CASSGGTGDWDTEAFF.

The V gene is TRBV5-4, the J gene TRBJ2-7; TRBD1 matches 9 bases. V shed 0 bases, J shed 4 bases, and the junction held 11 bases outside the gene matches. CDR1 is SGHNT, CDR2 YYREEE, per germline (reference sequence). The CDR3 has 17 residues. CDR3 nucleotides: TGTGCCAGCAGCTTGGCCCCCGGGACAGGGAGGAGTTACGAGCAGTACTTC. Translating gives CASSLAPGTGRSYEQYF.

J is TRBJ2-7 and V is TRBV6-1; 14 nucleotides match TRBD2. Per germline, CDR1 MNHNS and CDR2 SASEGT. This CDR3 spans 15 amino acids. Losses at the gene ends were 3 bases for V and 5 bases for J; bases not matched to a gene: 3. DNA of the CDR3: TGTGCCAGCAGTGATCCGACTAGCGGGAGGGACGAGCAGTACTTC. Its protein is CASSDPTSGRDEQYF.

The chain joins TRBV28 to TRBJ2-7, with a possible D match to TRBD1 (5 bases). V was shortened by 7 bases and J by 6 bases, with 13 bases between the two germline ends. The V gene's germline CDR1 is MDHEN and CDR2 SYDVKM. The length of the CDR3 is 12 residues. DNA for the CDR3: TGTGCCAGCACTTCCGGTGGGGCCGAGCAGTACTTC. It encodes CASTSGGAEQYF.

V is TRBV10-3 and J is TRBJ1-1, with D hard to call. Germline V gives CDR1 ENHRY, CDR2 SYGVKD. The CDR3 has 13 residues. V was clipped by 4 bases and J by 1 base, with 7 bases between them. This chain's CDR3 is CAISGEGNTEAFF. The CDR3 DNA reads TGTGCCATCAGTGGGGAGGGGAACACTGAAGCTTTCTTT.

The chain recombines TRBV6-5 with TRBJ1-2, with 10 bases matching TRBD1. V was pared by 7 bases and J by 3 bases, with 5 bases of the junction left unmatched. Germline loops: CDR1 MNHEY, CDR2 SVGAGI. The CDR3 totals 14 residues. CDR3 sequence reads: CASTRTGGDYGYTF. The CDR3 DNA reads as TGTGCCAGCACCCGGACAGGGGGGGACTATGGCTACACCTTC.

The chain employs TRBV7-2 and TRBJ2-7; D remains ambiguous. CDR1 is SGHTA, CDR2 FQGNSA, per germline. With 9 bases removed from V and 2 bases from J, the gap between germline ends came to 8 bases. There are 11 residues in the CDR3. For the CDR3, the DNA is TGTGCCAGGACAACCACCTACGAGCAGTACTTC. Translated: CARTTTYEQYF.

CDR3 sequence: CASSRIDSLHTEAFF. The CDR3 nucleotides are TGTGCCAGCAGTCGCATCGACAGCCTGCACACTGAAGCTTTCTTT. The chain has TRBV28 and TRBJ1-1; a possible D gene is TRBD1 (5 bases). In germline, CDR1 is MDHEN, CDR2 SYDVKM. The CDR3 loop spans 15 amino acids. The ends were cut back, 5 bases at V and 3 bases at J, with 16 bases in the middle.

V is TRBV4-2 and J is TRBJ2-1; a possible D gene is TRBD1 (5 bases). CDR1 LGHNA and CDR2 YNFKEQ come from the germline V gene. V was trimmed by 0 bases and J by 0 bases, leaving 15 bases between them. The CDR3 consists of 18 residues. CDR3 sequence (DNA): TGTGCCAGCAGCCAAGATTTGGGGCGTCAGCGCTCCTACAATGAGCAGTTCTTC. Translation: CASSQDLGRQRSYNEQFF.

The V gene is TRBV5-4, the J gene TRBJ2-5; 15 positions agree with TRBD2. This CDR3 has 19 residues. CDR1 is SGHNT and CDR2 is YYREEE in the germline V gene (reference sequence). J gave up 2 bases and V 2 bases, and 10 bases lay outside the gene matches. The DNA for the CDR3 is TGTGCCAGCAGCTTAGAAGGACTAGCGGGGGGGCTCTCACAAGAGACCCAGTACTTC. Translated, it gives CASSLEGLAGGLSQETQYF.

The CDR3 is CASRAAPHSNQPQHF. CDR3 DNA sequence: TGCGCCAGCAGAGCGGCCCCCCATAGCAATCAGCCCCAGCATTTT. The chain joins TRBV5-1 to TRBJ1-5; D gene unclear. V dropped 5 bases and J dropped 0 bases, with 12 bases sitting between them. The length of the CDR3 is 15 residues. Germline V CDR1 and CDR2: SGHRS, YFSETQ.

The chain uses TRBV7-9 and TRBJ1-1; TRBD1 matches at 7 bases. The CDR3 totals 14 residues. V shed 5 bases, J shed 5 bases, and the junction held 8 bases outside the gene matches. Germline CDR1 is SEHNR and CDR2 is FQNEAQ (reference sequence). The CDR3 sequence is CASSERDSLTEAFF. The CDR3 DNA reads as TGTGCCAGCAGCGAAAGGGACAGCTTAACTGAAGCTTTCTTT.

The chain joins TRBV7-9 to TRBJ2-1; a possible D gene is TRBD1 (7 bases). The length of the CDR3 is 14 residues. With 2 bases removed from V and 7 bases from J, the gap between germline ends came to 12 bases. Germline V gene sequence: CDR1 SEHNR, CDR2 FQNEAQ (reference sequence). CDR3 residues: CASSLRQGGNEQFF. The CDR3 nucleotides read TGTGCCAGCAGCTTACGTCAGGGGGGAAATGAGCAGTTCTTC.

V and J are TRBV7-2 and TRBJ1-2; D possibly corresponds to TRBD1 (6 bases). The V gene's germline CDR1 is SGHTA and CDR2 FQGNSA. The CDR3 extends over 13 amino acids. V dropped 6 bases and J dropped 8 bases, with 16 bases sitting between them. The CDR3 spells CASRPQQGSGYTF. DNA of the CDR3: TGTGCCAGCAGACCGCAACAGGGTAGCGGCTACACCTTC.

V gene TRBV29-1 combines with J gene TRBJ2-1; 7 bases line up with TRBD2. The V gene end was trimmed by 0 bases and the J gene end by 1 base; junction bases not matched to a gene: 3. Per germline, CDR1 SQVTM and CDR2 ANQGSEA. The CDR3 runs to 15 residues. In DNA form, the CDR3 reads TGCAGCGTTGAAGAACGGGGGGTATCCTACAATGAGCAGTTCTTC. Protein product: CSVEERGVSYNEQFF.